Listed below are T cell receptor beta chains from one sample, sequenced in a study of T cell responses to AZD1222 COVID-19 vaccine. Measured with immunoSEQ multiplex PCR; TCRdb has only the in-frame clones, and not every one. The sample shows 130,000 to 150,000 clones, around 90% of them seen only once. Sequenced material: peripheral blood, taken on day 0 of AZD1222 vaccination. The receptor set was obtained from an adult in good health. CDR3s include the opening cysteine and the closing phenylalanine or tryptophan. Each record gives: D gene, J gene, V gene, clone size, CDR3 DNA, CDR3 protein. D genes are given only for firm matches. Some rows mark clone size as missing; the rest say once, few, many or name a class of expanded clone.

TRBD2 TRBJ2-7 TRBV7-3 . TGTGCCAGCAGCCCAGGGACTACCTCCTACGAGCAGTACTTC CASSPGTTSYEQYF
TRBD1 TRBJ1-6 TRBV5-4 . TGTGCCAGCAGCTTTGACAGGGCCAGTTCACCCCTCCACTTT CASSFDRASSPLHF
. TRBJ1-1 TRBV29-1 . TGCAGCGTTGGTCCGGGGAGGTTCACTGAAGCTTTCTTT CSVGPGRFTEAFF
. TRBJ2-3 TRBV11-3 . TGTGCCAGCAGCTTAGATGGGGCGGGGGCTGTGGTGACGCAGTATTTT CASSLDGAGAVVTQYF
TRBD2 TRBJ2-5 TRBV24-1 . TGTGCCACCAGTGATTCTAGCGGCCCCGGGGAGACCCAGTACTTC CATSDSSGPGETQYF
. TRBJ2-3 TRBV9 . TGTGCCAGCAGCGTAGAGGGAGATACGCAGTATTTT CASSVEGDTQYF
TRBD1 TRBJ1-6 TRBV5-1 . TGCGCCAGCAGACAAGGAGCACAGGGGCTGAATTCACCCCTCCACTTT CASRQGAQGLNSPLHF
. TRBJ1-2 TRBV27 . TGTGCCAGCAGCCAGGACAGCTCGGGAGGCTACACCTTC CASSQDSSGGYTF
TRBD1 TRBJ2-7 TRBV6-5 . TGTGCCAGCAGGAGGGGGACAGGGGCTTGGTACGAGCAGTACTTC CASRRGTGAWYEQYF
. TRBJ2-1 TRBV10-3 . TGTGCCATCATGAATGACGATGGGTACAATGAGCAGTTCTTC CAIMNDDGYNEQFF
. TRBJ2-3 TRBV10-1 . TGCGCCAGCAGTCAACGAAGCACAGATACGCAGTATTTT CASSQRSTDTQYF
TRBD2 TRBJ2-1 TRBV24-1 . TGTGCCACCAGTGATCCCAGCGGGAAGGAGCAGTTCTTC CATSDPSGKEQFF
TRBD1 TRBJ1-1 TRBV6-5 . TGTGCCAGCAGTTATCCCACACAGGGGGGGAACACTGAAGCTTTCTTT CASSYPTQGGNTEAFF
TRBD1 TRBJ2-5 TRBV29-1 . TGCAGCGCTGTGGACAGGGAAGGTCAAGAGACCCAGTACTTC CSAVDREGQETQYF
. TRBJ2-1 TRBV10-3 . TGTGCCATCAGTGAGGCGCTAGCAGGGAATGAGCAGTTCTTC CAISEALAGNEQFF
TRBD2 TRBJ2-1 TRBV6-1 . TGTGCCAGCAGTGACGGTACTAGCGAATACAATGAGCAGTTCTTC CASSDGTSEYNEQFF
. TRBJ1-5 TRBV2 medium-sized TGTGCCAGCAGTGAAGCGCGGCAACAGCCCCAGCATTTT CASSEARQQPQHF
TRBD2 TRBJ2-7 TRBV5-4 . TGTGCCAGCAGCTTGAGAGCGGGAGGCACCTACGAGCAGTACTTC CASSLRAGGTYEQYF
. TRBJ2-7 TRBV7-8 . TGTGCCAGCAGCTCCCCCCTAAAAGGTATCTACGAGCAGTACTTC CASSSPLKGIYEQYF
TRBD1 TRBJ2-3 TRBV2 . TGTGCCAGCAGTTTTTTGACAGGGCGCACAGATACGCAGTATTTT CASSFLTGRTDTQYF
TRBD2 TRBJ2-7 TRBV6-1 . TGTGCCAGCAGTGAATCGGCTAGCGGTTCCGACGAGCAGTACTTC CASSESASGSDEQYF
. TRBJ2-3 TRBV5-6 . TGTGCCAGCAGCCGTCGAACAGATACGCAGTATTTT CASSRRTDTQYF
TRBD2 TRBJ2-1 TRBV9 . TGTGCCAGCAGCGTAGGCACTAGCGGCTACAATGAGCAGTTCTTC CASSVGTSGYNEQFF
. TRBJ1-2 TRBV15 . TGTGCCACCAGCAGAGAAAGGTTGATACTCAGAGGTGGCTACACCTTC CATSRERLILRGGYTF
. TRBJ1-1 TRBV7-9 . TGTGCCAGCAGCCACGACGAAGCTTTCTTT CASSHDEAFF
TRBD1 TRBJ2-7 TRBV28 . TGTGCCAGCAGTCTTCCGGGACAGGGAGTATATGAGCAGTACTTC CASSLPGQGVYEQYF
TRBD1 TRBJ2-5 TRBV5-1 . TGCGCCAGCAGCCCCGGGACAGCTCAAGAGACCCAGTACTTC CASSPGTAQETQYF
TRBD1 TRBJ2-5 TRBV4-2 . TGTGCCAGCAGCCAGGCCAGAGAGGGGGCAGAGACCCAGTACTTC CASSQAREGAETQYF
TRBD2 TRBJ2-7 TRBV6-2/TRBV6-3 few TGTGCCAGCAGTGACGGACTAGTACTATCCTACGAGCAGTACTTC CASSDGLVLSYEQYF
TRBD2 TRBJ2-1 TRBV9 once TGTGCCAGCAGCGTCGGGGGGAGCGGGGACAATGAGCAGTTCTTC CASSVGGSGDNEQFF